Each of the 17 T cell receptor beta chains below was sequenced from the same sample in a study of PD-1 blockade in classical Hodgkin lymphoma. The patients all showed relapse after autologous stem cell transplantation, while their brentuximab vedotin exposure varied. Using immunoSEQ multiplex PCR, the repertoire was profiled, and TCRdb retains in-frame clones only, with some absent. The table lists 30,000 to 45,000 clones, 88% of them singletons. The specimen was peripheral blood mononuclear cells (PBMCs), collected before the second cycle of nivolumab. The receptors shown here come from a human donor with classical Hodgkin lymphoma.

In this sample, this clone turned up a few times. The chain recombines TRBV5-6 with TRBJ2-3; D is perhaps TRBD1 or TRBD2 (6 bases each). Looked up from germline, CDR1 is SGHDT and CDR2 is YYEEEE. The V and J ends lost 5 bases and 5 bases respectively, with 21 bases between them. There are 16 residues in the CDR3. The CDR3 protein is CASRVTSGGVLDTQYF. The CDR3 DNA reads TGTGCCAGCAGGGTGACTTCCGGGGGCGTTCTAGATACGCAGTATTTT.

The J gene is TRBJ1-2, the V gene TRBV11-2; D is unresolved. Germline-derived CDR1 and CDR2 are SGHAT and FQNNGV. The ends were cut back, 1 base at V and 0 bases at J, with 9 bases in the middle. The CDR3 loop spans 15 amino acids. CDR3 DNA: TGTGCCAGCAGCTTAGGCCCCTCGTCTAACTATGGCTACACCTTC. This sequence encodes CASSLGPSSNYGYTF.

Here the CDR3 reads CASSRGEQYF. The CDR3 nucleotides are TGTGCCAGCAGTCGGGGCGAGCAGTACTTC. The V call is TRBV25-1, the J call TRBJ2-7, with D perhaps TRBD2 (5 bases). The CDR3 is 10 residues long. The V and J ends lost 5 bases and 6 bases respectively, with 5 bases between them. CDR1 is MGHDK, CDR2 SYGVNS, per germline.

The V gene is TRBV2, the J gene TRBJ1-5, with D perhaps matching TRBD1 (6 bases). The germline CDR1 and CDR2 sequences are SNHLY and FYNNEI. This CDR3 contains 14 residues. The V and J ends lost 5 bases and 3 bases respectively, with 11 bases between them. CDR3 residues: CASSTGQFNQPQHF. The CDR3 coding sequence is TGTGCCAGCAGTACTGGACAGTTCAATCAGCCCCAGCATTTT.

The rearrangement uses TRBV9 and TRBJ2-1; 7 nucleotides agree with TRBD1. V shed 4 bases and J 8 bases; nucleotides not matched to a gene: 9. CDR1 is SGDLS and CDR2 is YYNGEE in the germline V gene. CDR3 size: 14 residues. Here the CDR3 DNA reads TGTGCCAGCAGCACTAGGGGGCCCGCGGATGAGCAGTTCTTC. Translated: CASSTRGPADEQFF.

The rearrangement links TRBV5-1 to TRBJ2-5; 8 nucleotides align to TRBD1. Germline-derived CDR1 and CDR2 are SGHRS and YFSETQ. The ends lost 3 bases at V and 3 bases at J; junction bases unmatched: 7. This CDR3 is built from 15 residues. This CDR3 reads CASSWTGTGKETQYF. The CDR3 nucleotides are TGCGCCAGCAGCTGGACCGGGACAGGTAAAGAGACCCAGTACTTC.

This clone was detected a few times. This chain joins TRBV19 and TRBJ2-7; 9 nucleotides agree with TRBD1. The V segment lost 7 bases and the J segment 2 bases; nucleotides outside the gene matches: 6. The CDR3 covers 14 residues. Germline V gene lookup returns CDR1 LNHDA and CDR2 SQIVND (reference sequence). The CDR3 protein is CASKGTGLAYEQYF. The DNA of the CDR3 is TGTGCCAGTAAGGGGACAGGGCTTGCCTACGAGCAGTACTTC.

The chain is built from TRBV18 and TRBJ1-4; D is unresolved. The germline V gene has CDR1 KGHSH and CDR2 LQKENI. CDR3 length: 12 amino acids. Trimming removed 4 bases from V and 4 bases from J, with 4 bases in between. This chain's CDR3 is CASSRGNEKLFF. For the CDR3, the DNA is TGTGCCAGCTCACGGGGTAATGAAAAACTGTTTTTT.

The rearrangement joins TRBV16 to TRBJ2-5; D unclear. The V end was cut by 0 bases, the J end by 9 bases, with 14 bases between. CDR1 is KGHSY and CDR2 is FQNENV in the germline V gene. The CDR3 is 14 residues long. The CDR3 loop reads CASSQSPPAQSQYF. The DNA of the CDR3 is TGTGCCAGCAGCCAATCTCCTCCAGCCCAGTCCCAGTACTTC.

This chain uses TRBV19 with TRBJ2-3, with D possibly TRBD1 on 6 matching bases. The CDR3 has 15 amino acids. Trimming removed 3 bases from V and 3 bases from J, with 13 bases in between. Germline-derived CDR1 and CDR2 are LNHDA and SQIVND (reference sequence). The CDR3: CASSMSQGRTDTQYF. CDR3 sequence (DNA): TGTGCCAGTAGTATGTCACAGGGTAGGACAGATACGCAGTATTTT.

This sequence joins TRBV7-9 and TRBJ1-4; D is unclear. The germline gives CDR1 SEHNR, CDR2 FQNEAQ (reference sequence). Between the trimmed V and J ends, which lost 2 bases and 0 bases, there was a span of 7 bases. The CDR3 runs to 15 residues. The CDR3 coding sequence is TGTGCCAGCAGCTTAATAGTACCAACTAATGAAAAACTGTTTTTT. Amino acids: CASSLIVPTNEKLFF.

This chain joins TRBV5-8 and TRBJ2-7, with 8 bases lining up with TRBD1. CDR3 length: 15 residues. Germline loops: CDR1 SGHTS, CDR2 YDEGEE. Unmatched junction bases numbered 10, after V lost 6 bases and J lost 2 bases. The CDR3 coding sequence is TGTGCCAGCAAACTACAGGGGGGTTTTCCCTACGAGCAGTACTTC. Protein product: CASKLQGGFPYEQYF. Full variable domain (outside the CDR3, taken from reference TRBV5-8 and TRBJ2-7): EAGVTQSPTHLIKTRGQQATLRCSPISGHTSVYWYQQALGLGLQFLLWYDEGEERNRGNFPPRFSGRQFPNYSSELNVNALELEDSALYLCASKLQGGFPYEQYFGPGTRLTVT.

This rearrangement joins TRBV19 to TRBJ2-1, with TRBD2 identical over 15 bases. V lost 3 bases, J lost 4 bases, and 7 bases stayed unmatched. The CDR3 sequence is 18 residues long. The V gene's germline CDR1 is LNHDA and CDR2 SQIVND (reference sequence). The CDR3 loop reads CASSILHGTSGRYNEQFF. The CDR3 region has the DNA TGTGCCAGTAGTATTTTACATGGGACTAGCGGGAGGTACAATGAGCAGTTCTTC.

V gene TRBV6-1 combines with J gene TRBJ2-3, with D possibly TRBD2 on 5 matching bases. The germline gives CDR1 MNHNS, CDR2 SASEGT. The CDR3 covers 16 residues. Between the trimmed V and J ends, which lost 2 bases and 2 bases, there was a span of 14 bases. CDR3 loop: CASSETIGLHTDTQYF. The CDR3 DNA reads TGTGCCAGCAGTGAAACCATCGGACTTCACACAGATACGCAGTATTTT.

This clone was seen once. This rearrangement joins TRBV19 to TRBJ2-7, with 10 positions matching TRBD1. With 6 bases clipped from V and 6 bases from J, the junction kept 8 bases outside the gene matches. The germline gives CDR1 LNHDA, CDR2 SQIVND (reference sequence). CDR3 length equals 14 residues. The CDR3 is CASRRDRGVGEQYF. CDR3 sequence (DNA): TGTGCCAGTAGGCGGGACAGGGGAGTGGGCGAGCAGTACTTC.

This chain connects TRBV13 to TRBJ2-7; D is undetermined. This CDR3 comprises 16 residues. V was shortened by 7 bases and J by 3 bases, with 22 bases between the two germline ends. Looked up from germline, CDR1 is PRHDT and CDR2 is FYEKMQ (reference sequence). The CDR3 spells CASKGRNNPGYYEQYF. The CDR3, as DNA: TGTGCCAGCAAAGGCAGAAACAACCCGGGTTACTACGAGCAGTACTTC.

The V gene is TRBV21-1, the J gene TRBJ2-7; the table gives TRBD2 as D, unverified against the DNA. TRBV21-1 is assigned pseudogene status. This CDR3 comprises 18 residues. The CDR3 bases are TGTGCCAGCTCTTCGGCTGTTCGACTTGGGACTAGCGGGGGTCGGAAGTACTTC. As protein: CASSSAVRLGTSGGRKYF.